The subject of this entry is one T cell receptor (beta chain). This entry is derived from a study of identical twins. TCRdb itself ran the 5' RACE reads through MiXCR, one entry per CDR3 protein. The table records about 520,000 distinct CDR3 sequences, roughly a fifth of them present only once. The CDR3 has 14 residues. With V trimmed by 5 bases and J by 4 bases, 8 bases remained unmatched. These sequences were also reported in another study, on T cells expressing NK-cell markers. As that report states: From sorted CD3+CD56+NKG2C+, CD3+CD56+NKG2C- and CD3+CD56-NKG2C+ T cells came the TCR beta repertoires. NKG2C+ dominant clonotypes from 6 or 7 donors made up about 1.0-7.5% of CD8+ T cells. Whether expanded NKG2C+ T cell clones were HCMV-specific remained unclear.

Source material: CD4+ T cells sorted from blood. The chain combines TRBV12-3 or TRBV12-4 with TRBJ2-7, with TRBD1 identical over 7 bases. The TCR was taken from a woman aged 18-35 years in good health. The CDR3 sequence: CASSIQGLVYEQYF. The CDR3 DNA is TGTGCCAGCAGTATACAGGGGTTGGTTTACGAGCAGTACTTC.